This T cell receptor (beta chain) was sequenced for a study of T cells in Graves' hyperthyroidism and ophthalmopathy. Trimming left V 5 bases short and J 5 bases short, with 21 bases between. Germline V lookup: CDR1 SEHNR, CDR2 FQNEAQ (reference sequence). The CDR3 contains 16 residues. Authors of the study amplified TCR beta CDR3 regions from RNA transcripts. RT-PCR in the first round (using the HTBI primer set) targeted the TCR CDR3. TCRdb reprocessed the multiplex PCR reads with MiXCR, giving one entry per CDR3 protein. The table lists some 92,000 distinct CDR3 sequences, about 37% of them singletons. On this clonotype: A much larger clone lies a single base off, so this may be a read error.

Sequenced: peripheral blood or thyroid tissue (not recorded which). This TCR was recovered from a woman aged 25-40 years with Graves' hyperthyroidism. This sequence joins TRBV7-9 and TRBJ2-5; weak D call: TRBD1 (6 bases). CDR3 nucleotide sequence: TGTGCCAGCAGCGGCCGGGACAAGGAGATCCGCGAGACCCAGTACTTC. This translates into CASSGRDKEIRETQYF.